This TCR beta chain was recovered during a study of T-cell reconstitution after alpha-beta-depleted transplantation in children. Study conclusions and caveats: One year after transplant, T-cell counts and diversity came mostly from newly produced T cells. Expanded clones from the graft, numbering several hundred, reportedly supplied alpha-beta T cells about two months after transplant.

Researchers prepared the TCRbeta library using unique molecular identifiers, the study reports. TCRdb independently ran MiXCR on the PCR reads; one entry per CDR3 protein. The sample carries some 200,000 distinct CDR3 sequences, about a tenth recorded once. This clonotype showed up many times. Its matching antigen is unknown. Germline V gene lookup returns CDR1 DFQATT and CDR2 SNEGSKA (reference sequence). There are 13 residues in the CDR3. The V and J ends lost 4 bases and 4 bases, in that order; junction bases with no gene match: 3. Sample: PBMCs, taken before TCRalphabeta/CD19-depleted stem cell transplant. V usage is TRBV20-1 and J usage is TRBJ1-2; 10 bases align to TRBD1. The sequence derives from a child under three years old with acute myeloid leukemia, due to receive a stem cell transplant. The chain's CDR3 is CSATDRGAYGYTF. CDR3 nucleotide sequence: TGCAGTGCTACGGACAGGGGGGCCTATGGCTACACCTTC.